This record covers a single T cell receptor beta chain. Its antigen is not identified. Profiling relied on immunoSEQ multiplex PCR, and the TCRdb table lists in-frame clones only, not all of them. The data contain approximately 180,000 clones, 85% to 90% of them singletons. This sample is drawn from a study of T cell responses to AZD1222 COVID-19 vaccine. Whole-study findings and limits: The study reported that nearly half of spike-specific TCRs target unmutated variant regions. Just a handful of AZD1222 recipients tested seropositive at baseline.

This CDR3 is built from 13 residues. V shed 2 bases and J shed 12 bases, with 11 bases lying between them. V gene TRBV12-3 or TRBV12-4 combines with J gene TRBJ1-6; D remains unclear. The source is an adult in good health. The input for sequencing was peripheral blood, taken on day 0 of AZD1222 vaccination. The CDR3 region is CASSLLSPIPLHF. The CDR3 DNA reads as TGTGCCAGCAGTTTACTCAGCCCCATACCCCTCCACTTT.